These 18 T cell receptor beta chains were all obtained from the same sample, sequenced in a study of blood T cell repertoires in COVID-19. TCRdb's table, derived via immunoSEQ multiplex PCR, lists solely in-frame clones and lacks some. The sample records 150,000 or so clones, approximately 90% being singletons. The sample comprised peripheral blood. All receptors derive from a man in his 60s with COVID-19, enrolled during active disease.

The rearrangement uses TRBV27 and TRBJ2-3, with 7 nucleotides matching TRBD2. The J segment lost 0 bases and the V segment lost 2 bases, leaving 5 bases of the junction unmatched. CDR3 length: 16 residues. From germline, CDR1 is MNHEY and CDR2 SMNVEV (reference sequence). CDR3 region: CASSLRRTRSTDTQYF. CDR3 in DNA: TGTGCCAGCAGTTTACGACGGACTAGGAGCACAGATACGCAGTATTTT.

The chain has TRBV7-2 and TRBJ1-2; 9 bases align to TRBD1. This CDR3 is built from 15 residues. The germline V gene encodes CDR1 SGHTA and CDR2 FQGNSA. Trimming took 5 bases from V and 3 from J; bases not matched to a gene: 7. CDR3 coding DNA: TGTGCCAGCAGCCCACAGGGGGCGCGGGACTATGGCTACACCTTC. This codes for CASSPQGARDYGYTF.

The chain carries TRBV4-2 and TRBJ1-1; tentatively, D is TRBD1 (5 bases). CDR3 length: 16 residues. V dropped 0 bases and J dropped 5 bases, with 16 bases sitting between them. Germline V gene lookup returns CDR1 LGHNA and CDR2 YNFKEQ. DNA of the CDR3: TGTGCCAGCAGCCAAGACCCAGGAGGGGTTGGGACTGAAGCTTTCTTT. Its protein is CASSQDPGGVGTEAFF.

There are a few counts of this clone. The chain uses TRBV15 and TRBJ2-3, with TRBD2 identical over 8 bases. Germline V gives CDR1 LNHNV, CDR2 YYDKDF (reference sequence). V lost 0 bases, J lost 14 bases, and 4 bases stayed unmatched. CDR3 size: 12 residues. For the CDR3, the DNA is TGTGCCACCAGCAGAGAACTAGCGGTGAGGTATTTT. This translates into CATSRELAVRYF.

CDR3 sequence: CASSYNPDRVYGYTF. The DNA for the CDR3 is TGTGCCAGCAGTTACAACCCGGACAGGGTATATGGCTACACCTTC. The gene calls are TRBV6-5 and TRBJ1-2; 8 bases are a match to TRBD1. The length of the CDR3 is 15 residues. Germline lookup yields CDR1 MNHEY and CDR2 SVGAGI. After removal of 2 bases from V and 5 bases from J, the junction contained 7 bases not matched to a gene.

The chain joins TRBV4-3 to TRBJ2-3; 8 bases align to TRBD2. The CDR3 loop spans 18 amino acids. The trim removed 4 bases at V and 0 bases at J, leaving 12 bases unmatched. The germline V gene has CDR1 LGHNA and CDR2 YSLEER. The CDR3 DNA reads TGCGCCAGCAGCCGCGACCCTGCGCGGGGGGTTAGCACAGATACGCAGTATTTT. It encodes CASSRDPARGVSTDTQYF.

In its sample, this clone was seen a few times. This chain connects TRBV14 to TRBJ1-6, with D hard to call. V lost 2 bases to trimming and J lost 7 bases, with 6 bases between them. The V gene's germline CDR1 is SGHDN and CDR2 FVKESK. The CDR3 runs 13 residues. CDR3 nucleotides: TGTGCCAGCAGCCAAACGGGGAATTCACCCCTCCACTTT. Amino acids: CASSQTGNSPLHF.

This sequence joins TRBV10-2 and TRBJ2-7; D might be TRBD2 (5 bases). The CDR3 has 14 residues. Trimming stripped 5 bases from V and 6 bases from J, with 17 bases between. Germline CDR1 WSHSY, CDR2 SAAADI. CDR3 DNA: TGCGCCAGCAGTCCCTCCGGACGTCGGGGCGAGCAGTACTTC. The encoded protein is CASSPSGRRGEQYF.

The CDR3 loop reads CASGRDYRSYNEQFF. In DNA form, the CDR3 reads TGTGCCAGCGGCCGGGACTACAGGTCTTACAATGAGCAGTTCTTC. The genes are TRBV5-4 and TRBJ2-1; 7 bases map to TRBD2. Germline V lookup: CDR1 SGHNT, CDR2 YYREEE (reference sequence). CDR3 length: 15 amino acids. The ends lost 7 bases at V and 4 bases at J; junction bases unmatched: 11.

The rearrangement uses TRBV5-8 and TRBJ2-4; D remains unclear. This CDR3 has 14 residues. The germline CDR1 and CDR2 sequences are SGHTS and YDEGEE. Trimming took off 2 bases at V and 2 bases at J, with 8 bases between the two ends. This CDR3 reads CASSFRVSKNIQYF. In DNA form, the CDR3 reads TGTGCCAGCAGCTTCCGGGTGTCCAAAAACATTCAGTACTTC.

J is TRBJ2-5 and V is TRBV5-1; 7 bases are shared with TRBD1. The germline CDR1 and CDR2 sequences are SGHRS and YFSETQ. The CDR3 runs to 12 residues. Trimming at V came to 7 bases and at J to 7 bases, leaving 7 bases not matched to a gene. CDR3 sequence reads: CASEGPGGTQYF. CDR3 coding DNA: TGCGCCAGCGAGGGCCCAGGGGGGACCCAGTACTTC.

J is TRBJ1-5 and V is TRBV3-1 (or the pseudogene TRBV3-2); TRBD1 matches at 8 bases. Germline V lookup: CDR1 LGHDT, CDR2 YNNKEL (reference sequence). V shed 5 bases and J 6 bases; nucleotides not matched to a gene: 3. The CDR3 runs 13 residues. DNA of the CDR3: TGTGCCAGCAGCGGACAGGGAATTCAGCCCCAGCATTTT. It translates to CASSGQGIQPQHF.

The chain combines TRBV24-1 with TRBJ2-3; 7 bases are shared with TRBD1. With 9 bases clipped from V and 4 bases from J, the junction kept 6 bases outside the gene matches. This CDR3 has 13 amino acids. Germline CDR1 KGHDR, CDR2 SFDVKD. CDR3 in amino acids: CATEGTASDTQYF. The CDR3 bases are TGTGCCACCGAAGGGACAGCTTCAGATACGCAGTATTTT.

J is TRBJ1-4 and V is TRBV30, with 8 bases identical to TRBD1. Germline-derived CDR1 and CDR2 are GTSNPN and SVGIG (reference sequence). V lost 5 bases to trimming and J lost 4 bases; unmatched junction nucleotides: 9. The CDR3 runs to 15 residues. The CDR3 DNA reads as TGTGCCTGGGGTCGACAGGGGATGATTAATGAAAAACTGTTTTTT. It translates to CAWGRQGMINEKLFF.

The chain couples TRBV5-1 to TRBJ1-1; no firm D call. Trimming pared 1 base from V and 4 bases from J, leaving 11 bases between. Germline V CDR1 and CDR2: SGHRS, YFSETQ. The CDR3 contains 14 residues. CDR3 DNA: TGCGCCAGCAGCTTGCGGGGATGGGGCACTGAAGCTTTCTTT. As protein: CASSLRGWGTEAFF.

The chain recombines TRBV7-9 with TRBJ1-3; 8 bases map to TRBD1. Trimming at V came to 1 base and at J to 2 bases, leaving 4 bases not matched to a gene. This CDR3 is 16 amino acids long. CDR1 and CDR2 from the germline V gene are SEHNR and FQNEAQ (reference sequence). CDR3: CASSLVGQGPGNTIYF. The CDR3 DNA sequence: TGTGCCAGCAGCTTAGTAGGACAGGGCCCTGGAAACACCATATATTTT. Complete variable domain (other parts from reference TRBV7-9 and TRBJ1-3): DTGVSQNPRHKITKRGQNVTFRCDPISEHNRLYWYRQTLGQGPEFLTYFQNEAQLEKSRLLSDRFSAERPKGSFSTLEIQRTEQGDSAMYLCASSLVGQGPGNTIYFGEGSWLTVV.

The chain is built from TRBV13 and TRBJ1-2, with 9 bases identical to TRBD1. Trimming took 5 bases from V and 5 from J; bases not matched to a gene: 12. The CDR3 consists of 16 residues. CDR1 PRHDT and CDR2 FYEKMQ come from the germline V gene (reference sequence). The CDR3 region has the DNA TGTGCCAGCAGCCCGGGACAGGGCGGTCACCAATATGGCTACACCTTC. This codes for CASSPGQGGHQYGYTF.

The V gene is TRBV7-8, the J gene TRBJ2-3; TRBD1 aligns across 9 bases. Trimming took 5 bases from V and 2 from J; bases not matched to a gene: 8. The CDR3 loop spans 16 amino acids. The germline CDR1 and CDR2 sequences are SGHVS and FQNEAQ. For the CDR3, the DNA is TGTGCCAGCAGCGGCGACGGGACAGGGATCACAGATACGCAGTATTTT. This encodes CASSGDGTGITDTQYF.